These T cell receptor beta chains were read from a single sample in a study of shared clonotypes between healthy human individuals. Profiling relied on immunoSEQ multiplex PCR, and the TCRdb table lists in-frame clones only, not all of them. The sample holds around 450,000 clones; roughly 77% are singletons and the top ten take approximately 13%. Sequencing used PBMCs. These receptors were taken from a woman aged 35 to 49 in good health. Some clones in this sample may be carry-over from other donors' samples. CDR3s include the opening cysteine and the closing phenylalanine or tryptophan. A D gene is named only where the DNA matches it firmly. Some rows mark clone size as missing; the rest say once, few, many or name a class of expanded clone.

TRBJ2-7,-,-,14,TRBV10-3,CAISEGRGLYEQYF,TGTGCCATCAGTGAGGGGCGGGGGCTCTACGAGCAGTACTTC
TRBJ2-7,-,-,13,TRBV15,CATSRDPGDEQYF,TGTGCCACCAGCAGAGATCCAGGGGACGAGCAGTACTTC
TRBJ2-7,-,once,13,TRBV7-9,CASSLAGAYEQYF,TGTGCCAGCAGCTTAGCGGGAGCCTACGAGCAGTACTTC
TRBJ2-5,TRBD2,once,17,TRBV14,CASSPWGTSGDQETQYF,TGTGCCAGCAGCCCGTGGGGGACTAGCGGAGACCAAGAGACCCAGTACTTC
TRBJ2-1,TRBD2,-,15,TRBV7-2,CASSLAGGQTNEQFF,TGTGCCAGCAGCTTAGCGGGAGGGCAGACGAATGAGCAGTTCTTC
TRBJ1-6,-,once,16,TRBV10-1,CASRARQSSYNSPLHF,TGCGCCAGCAGGGCCCGACAGAGCTCCTATAATTCACCCCTCCACTTT
TRBJ1-1,TRBD1,-,16,TRBV5-4,CASSWSHRGVGTEAFF,TGTGCCAGCAGCTGGTCCCACAGGGGGGTAGGGACTGAAGCTTTCTTT
TRBJ2-1,TRBD2,-,20,TRBV7-8,CASSPVRLAGGSKPNNEQFF,TGTGCCAGCAGCCCCGTTAGGTTAGCGGGAGGGTCCAAACCCAACAATGAGCAGTTCTTC
TRBJ2-2,-,-,12,TRBV7-8,CASSSPAEELFF,TGTGCCAGCAGCTCCCCGGCTGAGGAGCTGTTTTTT
TRBJ2-7,-,-,14,TRBV7-1,CASSFSGLSYEQYF,TGTGCCAGCAGCTTTTCGGGCCTAAGCTACGAGCAGTACTTC
TRBJ2-5,-,once,11,TRBV20-1,CSARDELTQYF,TGCAGTGCTAGAGATGAACTTACCCAGTACTTC
TRBJ2-2,-,few,14,TRBV29-1,CSVEGQGFTGELFF,TGCAGCGTTGAAGGCCAGGGTTTCACCGGGGAGCTGTTTTTT
TRBJ2-2,TRBD2,few,15,TRBV11-3,CASSVAGVNTGELFF,TGTGCCAGCAGTGTAGCGGGAGTCAACACCGGGGAGCTGTTTTTT
TRBJ2-1,TRBD2,-,17,TRBV9,CASSQYSGTSVYNEQFF,TGTGCCAGCAGCCAATACTCCGGGACTAGCGTCTACAATGAGCAGTTCTTC
TRBJ2-3,-,-,14,TRBV6-5,CAAPPGLGTDTQYF,TGTGCCGCCCCGCCAGGGTTGGGCACAGATACGCAGTATTTT
TRBJ1-1,TRBD1,once,16,TRBV28,CASSGTVGQGNTEAFF,TGTGCCAGCAGTGGAACTGTGGGACAGGGTAACACTGAAGCTTTCTTT